Below, one T cell receptor (beta chain) is given with its context. As yet, its antigen is unknown. Random hexamers were used to reverse transcribe roughly 0.5 to 1 ug of RNA. Amplification of TCR beta CDR3 spanned 54 Vbeta and 13 Jbeta via immunoSEQ multiplex PCR. TCRdb re-called the immunoSEQ multiplex PCR reads through MiXCR, storing one row per CDR3 protein. The top ten hold 0.12% of the sample, which has under 550,000 distinct CDR3 sequences, roughly 85% seen once. The sample originates from a study of CD8 T cells in Susac syndrome. General study results and limits: The relatively small number of individuals in the TCR sequencing and HLA analysis was acknowledged by the study.

Sequencing of TCR beta was carried out in blood CD8+ and CD4+ T cells. CD8+ and CD4+ T cells were negatively isolated; TEMRA cells were FACS-enriched. J was trimmed by 2 bases and V by 3 bases; bases with no gene match: 9. Germline CDR1 and CDR2: SGHRS and YFSETQ. CDR3 size: 16 residues. The V call is TRBV5-1, the J call TRBJ2-3; 7 positions match TRBD2. The receptor was derived from a human donor with multiple sclerosis. Sequenced input: CD8+ T cells from PBMCs. CDR3 amino acids: CASSSFASGPTDTQYF. CDR3 nucleotide sequence: TGCGCCAGCAGCTCATTTGCTAGCGGCCCCACAGATACGCAGTATTTT. The whole variable domain, remainder taken from reference TRBV5-1 and TRBJ2-3, is KAGVTQTPRYLIKTRGQQVTLSCSPISGHRSVSWYQQTPGQGLQFLFEYFSETQRNKGNFPGRFSGRQFSNSRSEMNVSTLELGDSALYLCASSSFASGPTDTQYFGPGTRLTVL.